Presented here are 26 T cell receptor beta chains from one specimen sequenced in a study of T cell repertoires in cytomegalovirus infection. TCRdb re-called the reads with MiXCR, one entry per CDR3 protein. The sample lists about 740,000 distinct CDR3 sequences, 35% seen once, with about 2.8% in the top ten. Sequencing was carried out using PBMCs. Receptors originate from a human donor in good health (CMV status not recorded). Some clones in this sample may be carry-over from other donors' samples.

The V and J genes are TRBV12-3 or TRBV12-4 and TRBJ1-1, with 7 nucleotides matching TRBD1. Trimming removed 7 bases from V and 2 bases from J; junction bases left unmatched: 4. The CDR3 extends over 13 amino acids. CDR3 coding DNA: TGTGCCAGCAAAGGGGGCCCTAACACTGAAGCTTTCTTT. Translated: CASKGGPNTEAFF.

This chain connects TRBV30 to TRBJ1-5, with D perhaps matching TRBD1 (6 bases). The CDR3 sequence is 13 residues long. CDR1 is GTSNPN and CDR2 is SVGIG in the germline V gene (reference sequence). The V gene lost 5 bases and the J gene lost 5 bases, with 13 bases spanning the gap. CDR3 DNA: TGTGCCTGGGGGGGGGCTTCTGATCAGCCCCAGCATTTT. Protein: CAWGGASDQPQHF.

This clonotype was observed a handful of times. The chain carries TRBV6-1 and TRBJ1-2; a weak D match, TRBD1 (5 bases). The CDR3 contains 15 residues. V gave up 7 bases and J gave up 4 bases, with 19 bases separating them. Germline V CDR1 and CDR2: MNHNS, SASEGT. Here the CDR3 DNA reads TGTGCCAGCAACATGATGAGAGGGGTCCCCTATGGCTACACCTTC. This sequence encodes CASNMMRGVPYGYTF.

This clonotype came up a few times. V usage is TRBV12-3 or TRBV12-4 and J usage is TRBJ2-7; D is unclear. The CDR3 contains 12 residues. Trimming took 1 base from V and 3 from J, leaving 4 bases between them. The CDR3 here is CASSLVVYEQYF. CDR3 nucleotides: TGTGCCAGCAGTTTAGTTGTCTACGAGCAGTACTTC.

In its sample, this clonotype was seen a few times. The V call is TRBV4-1, the J call TRBJ1-2, with D possibly TRBD1 on 5 matching bases. This CDR3 region has 12 residues. Germline CDR1 is MGHRA and CDR2 is YSYEKL. Trimming pared 4 bases from V and 7 bases from J, leaving 10 bases between. The CDR3 here is CASSPGTRGYTF. In DNA form, the CDR3 reads TGCGCCAGCAGCCCCGGGACCCGTGGCTACACCTTC.

The J gene is TRBJ2-7, the V gene TRBV6-1; D not certain. Germline V gene sequence: CDR1 MNHNS, CDR2 SASEGT. The V gene lost 7 bases and the J gene lost 2 bases, with 12 bases spanning the gap. The CDR3 is made up of 13 amino acids. The CDR3 sequence is CASIFSGAYEQYF. The DNA of the CDR3 is TGTGCCAGCATTTTTTCAGGAGCCTACGAGCAGTACTTC.

A word on this clonotype: This could be a read error, since a much larger clone is one nucleotide away. The chain has TRBV7-2 and TRBJ1-2; TRBD1 matches at 8 bases. There are 15 residues in the CDR3. Germline V lookup: CDR1 SGHTA, CDR2 FQGNSA. The CDR3 nucleotides are TGTGCCAGCAGCATTTCAGGGGGCGATGGGTATGGCTACAACTTC. Residues: CASSISGGDGYGYNF. The variable domain in full, with the rest retrieved from reference TRBV7-2 and TRBJ1-2, is GAGVSQSPSNKVTEKGKDVELRCDPISGHTALYWYRQSLGQGLEFLIYFQGNSAPDKSGLPSDRFSAERTGGSVSTLTIQRTQQEDSAVYLCASSISGGDGYGYNFGSGTRLTVV.

This clonotype turned up a few times. This chain connects TRBV7-2 to TRBJ2-1, with unresolved D. Trimming left V 1 base short and J 2 bases short, with 6 bases between. Germline-derived CDR1 and CDR2 are SGHTA and FQGNSA. There are 14 residues in the CDR3. CDR3 sequence reads: CASSLGATYNEQFF. Here the CDR3 DNA reads TGTGCCAGCAGCTTAGGGGCGACCTACAATGAGCAGTTCTTC.

The V gene is TRBV7-9, the J gene TRBJ1-5; 8 bases fit TRBD1. Germline V CDR1 and CDR2: SEHNR, FQNEAQ (reference sequence). J lost 1 base, V lost 5 bases, and 4 bases had no gene match. This CDR3 contains 15 residues. In DNA form, the CDR3 reads TGTGCCAGCAGCGCTAGACAGGGGAGCAATCAGCCCCAGCATTTT. It yields the protein CASSARQGSNQPQHF.

The gene calls are TRBV5-1 and TRBJ2-2; 12 bases line up with TRBD1. The V segment lost 3 bases and the J segment 5 bases; nucleotides outside the gene matches: 11. The germline V gene encodes CDR1 SGHRS and CDR2 YFSETQ. The CDR3 is 18 amino acids. The CDR3 spells CASSSDPGTGGRTGELFF. For the CDR3, the DNA is TGCGCCAGCAGCTCCGACCCCGGGACAGGGGGCCGGACCGGGGAGCTGTTTTTT. Complete variable domain (other parts from reference TRBV5-1 and TRBJ2-2): KAGVTQTPRYLIKTRGQQVTLSCSPISGHRSVSWYQQTPGQGLQFLFEYFSETQRNKGNFPGRFSGRQFSNSRSEMNVSTLELGDSALYLCASSSDPGTGGRTGELFFGEGSRLTVL.

The chain joins TRBV6-2 or TRBV6-3 to TRBJ1-1, with 7 bases lining up with TRBD1. The germline CDR1 and CDR2 sequences are MNHEY and SVGEGT. The CDR3 contains 15 residues. V gave up 6 bases and J gave up 0 bases; unmatched junction bases: 7. The CDR3 reads CASRIPGQVNTEAFF. DNA of the CDR3: TGTGCCAGCAGGATACCTGGACAGGTGAACACTGAAGCTTTCTTT.

This clonotype has only a few counts. The gene calls are TRBV27 and TRBJ1-4; maybe TRBD1 (5 bases). The V gene lost 5 bases and the J gene lost 0 bases, with 13 bases spanning the gap. CDR1 and CDR2 (germline): MNHEY, SMNVEV (reference sequence). This CDR3 region has 16 residues. The CDR3 DNA sequence: TGTGCCAGCAGTCTCGGGACGGCAGCAACTAATGAAAAACTGTTTTTT. This sequence encodes CASSLGTAATNEKLFF.

As to this clonotype: One end of the junction does not line up with germline, which may come from a read error. V usage is TRBV29-1 and J usage is TRBJ2-7; the D gene is possibly TRBD1 (6 bases). The CDR3 covers 14 residues. The germline V gene has CDR1 SQVTM and CDR2 ANQGSEA. CDR3 sequence: CSVLRDTSPYEQSF. DNA for the CDR3: TGCAGCGTTCTCCGGGACACCTCGCCCTACGAGCAGTCCTTC.

As for this clonotype: A much larger clone is a single base away; this may be a read error. The chain uses TRBV7-2 and TRBJ1-5; a possible D gene is TRBD1 (5 bases). CDR3 length equals 15 residues. CDR1 is SGHTA, CDR2 FQGNSA, per germline. V shed 5 bases and J shed 0 bases, with 11 bases lying between them. The CDR3 DNA sequence: TGTGCCAGCAGCCGCCAGGGTTATAGCAATCAGCCCCAGCATTTT. It is translated as CASSRQGYSNQPQHF.

Turning to this clonotype: The junction and the germline gene differ at one end; a read error may be behind it. This chain joins TRBV4-2 and TRBJ2-4; unclear D gene. Germline V gives CDR1 LGHNA, CDR2 YNFKEQ. The CDR3 length is 15 residues. CDR3 protein: CSSSQEVQDLNIQYF. Written as DNA, the CDR3 is TGTTCCAGCAGCCAAGAAGTCCAGGACCTAAACATTCAGTACTTC.

The gene calls are TRBV29-1 and TRBJ2-7; D tentatively fits TRBD1 or TRBD2 (5 bases each). The CDR3 has 12 residues. CDR1 SQVTM and CDR2 ANQGSEA come from the germline V gene. With 4 bases removed from V and 7 bases from J, the gap between germline ends came to 14 bases. The CDR3 nucleotides are TGCAGCGTTGGGGCAGGGACCCGAGAGCAGTACTTC. Protein sequence: CSVGAGTREQYF.

In regard to this clonotype: The junction differs from germline at one of its ends, possibly a read error. The chain combines TRBV12-3 or TRBV12-4 with TRBJ1-5, with D hard to call. CDR3 size: 15 residues. The CDR3 DNA is TGTGACAGCAGTACTCAGGTGAATAGCAATAAGCCCCAGCATTTT. Translated: CDSSTQVNSNKPQHF.

This clonotype was seen just once. The V gene is TRBV4-1, the J gene TRBJ2-5; D remains ambiguous. CDR3 length: 13 residues. V lost 0 bases and J 5 bases, leaving 7 bases between the germline ends. Germline values: CDR1 MGHRA, CDR2 YSYEKL. The CDR3 DNA sequence: TGCGCCAGCAGCCAAGAGGCCCGGGAGACCCAGTACTTC. Translating it yields CASSQEARETQYF.

The chain joins TRBV12-3 or TRBV12-4 to TRBJ1-2; D not resolved. There are 13 residues in the CDR3. Trimming removed 6 bases at V and 3 bases at J, with 11 bases between. The CDR3 loop is CASSHPRDYGYTF. For the CDR3, the DNA is TGTGCCAGCAGCCACCCGAGGGACTATGGCTACACCTTC.

Turning to this clonotype: One end of the junction varies from germline; a read error may be responsible. DNA for the CDR3: TGTGCCAGCAGTATTGACAGGGTTATCTATGACTACACCTTC. As protein: CASSIDRVIYDYTF. This chain links TRBV7-2 with TRBJ1-2; 7 nucleotides align to TRBD1. Germline CDR1 is SGHTA and CDR2 is FQGNSA. This CDR3 is 14 amino acids long.

Concerning this clonotype itself: One end of the junction varies from germline; a read error may be responsible. This chain joins TRBV7-9 and TRBJ1-6; D possibly corresponds to TRBD1 (6 bases). The CDR3 length is 15 residues. Germline V CDR1 and CDR2: SEHNR, FQNEAQ (reference sequence). CDR3: CASSPQGHDNSHLHF. Written as DNA, the CDR3 is TGTGCCAGCAGCCCCCAGGGACATGATAATTCACACCTCCACTTT.

The chain carries TRBV28 and TRBJ2-1; tentative D call: TRBD2 (6 bases). Trimming pared 2 bases from V and 8 bases from J, leaving 13 bases between. This CDR3 has 14 residues. The germline V gene has CDR1 MDHEN and CDR2 SYDVKM. The CDR3 coding sequence is TGTGCCAGCAGTTTACTGAGGAGGGCATATGAGCAGTTCTTC. This encodes CASSLLRRAYEQFF.

This chain joins TRBV12-3 or TRBV12-4 and TRBJ2-7; D remains unclear. This CDR3 contains 15 residues. Trimming stripped 4 bases from V and 2 bases from J, with 15 bases between. The CDR3 DNA sequence: TGTGCCAGCAGTTCACACAGATTCTACACCTACGAGCAGTACTTC. Translating gives CASSSHRFYTYEQYF.

CDR3 sequence reads: CAISDLEVVDRAFYGYTF. Written as DNA, the CDR3 is TGTGCCATCAGTGATCTAGAGGTGGTGGACAGGGCCTTCTATGGCTACACCTTC. The rearrangement uses TRBV10-3 and TRBJ1-2, with 8 bases lining up with TRBD1. The CDR3 is 18 residues long. The germline V gene encodes CDR1 ENHRY and CDR2 SYGVKD. Trimming cost V 3 bases and J 4 bases; bases outside gene matches: 16.

V and J are TRBV28 and TRBJ2-7; TRBD2 matches 9 bases. Germline CDR1 is MDHEN and CDR2 is SYDVKM. Losses at the gene ends were 1 base for V and 0 bases for J; bases not matched to a gene: 4. The length of the CDR3 is 16 residues. The CDR3 spells CASSLYGSGSSYEQYF. The CDR3, as DNA: TGTGCCAGCAGTTTATACGGTAGCGGGAGCTCCTACGAGCAGTACTTC. Drawing the rest from reference TRBV28 and TRBJ2-7, the complete variable domain is DVKVTQSSRYLVKRTGEKVFLECVQDMDHENMFWYRQDPGLGLRLIYFSYDVKMKEKGDIPEGYSVSREKKERFSLILESASTNQTSMYLCASSLYGSGSSYEQYFGPGTRLTVT.

V gene TRBV28 combines with J gene TRBJ1-1, with 8 positions matching TRBD1. Trimming at V came to 7 bases and at J to 4 bases, leaving 8 bases not matched to a gene. From germline, CDR1 is MDHEN and CDR2 SYDVKM. The CDR3 covers 14 residues. CDR3 sequence reads: CASNQGAQFTEAFF. The CDR3 nucleotides read TGTGCCAGCAACCAGGGGGCGCAATTCACTGAAGCTTTCTTT.